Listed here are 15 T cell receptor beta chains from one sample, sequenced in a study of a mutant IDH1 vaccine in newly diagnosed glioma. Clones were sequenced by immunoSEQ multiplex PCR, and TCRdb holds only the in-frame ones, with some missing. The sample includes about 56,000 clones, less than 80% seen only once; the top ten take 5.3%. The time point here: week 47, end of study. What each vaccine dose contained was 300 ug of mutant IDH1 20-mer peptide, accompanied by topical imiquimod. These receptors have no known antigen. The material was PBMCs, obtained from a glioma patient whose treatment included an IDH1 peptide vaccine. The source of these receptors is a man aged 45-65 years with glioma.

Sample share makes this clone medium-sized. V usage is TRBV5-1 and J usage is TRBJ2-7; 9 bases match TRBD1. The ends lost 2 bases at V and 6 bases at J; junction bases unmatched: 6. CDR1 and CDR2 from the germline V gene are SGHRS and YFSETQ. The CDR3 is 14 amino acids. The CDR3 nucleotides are TGCGCCAGCAGCTTTACCGGGACAGGGACCGAGCAGTACTTC. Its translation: CASSFTGTGTEQYF.

Written as DNA, the CDR3 is TGTGCCGGATCGGACAGGGCTTATGGGGCCAACGTCCTGACTTTC. This encodes CAGSDRAYGANVLTF. This chain uses TRBV6-6 with TRBJ2-6; 8 bases match TRBD1. After removal of 11 bases from V and 3 bases from J, the junction contained 9 bases not matched to a gene. The CDR3 is 15 amino acids. CDR1 and CDR2 (germline): MNHNY, SVGAGI (reference sequence).

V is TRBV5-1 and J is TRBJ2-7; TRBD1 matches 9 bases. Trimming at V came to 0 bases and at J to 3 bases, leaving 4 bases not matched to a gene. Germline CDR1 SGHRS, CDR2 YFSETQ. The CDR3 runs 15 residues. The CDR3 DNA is TGCGCCAGCAGCTTGGCCGGGACAGGGCTCTACGAGCAGTACTTC. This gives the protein CASSLAGTGLYEQYF.

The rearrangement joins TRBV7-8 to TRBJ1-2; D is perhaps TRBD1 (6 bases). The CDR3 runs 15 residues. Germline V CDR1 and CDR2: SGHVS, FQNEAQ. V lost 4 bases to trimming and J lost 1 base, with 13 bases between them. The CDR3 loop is CASSSTGQVNYGYTF. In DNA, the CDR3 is TGTGCCAGCAGCTCTACAGGGCAAGTTAACTATGGCTACACCTTC.

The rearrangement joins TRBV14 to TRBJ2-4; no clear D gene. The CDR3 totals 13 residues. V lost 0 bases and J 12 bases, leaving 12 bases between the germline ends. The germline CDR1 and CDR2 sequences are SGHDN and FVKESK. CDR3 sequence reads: CASSQEVASSQYF. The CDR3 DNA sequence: TGTGCCAGCAGCCAAGAGGTGGCTTCATCTCAGTACTTC. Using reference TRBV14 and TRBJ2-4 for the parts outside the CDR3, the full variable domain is EAGVTQFPSHSVIEKGQTVTLRCDPISGHDNLYWYRRVMGKEIKFLLHFVKESKQDESGMPNNRFLAERTGGTYSTLKVQPAELEDSGVYFCASSQEVASSQYFGAGTRLSVL.

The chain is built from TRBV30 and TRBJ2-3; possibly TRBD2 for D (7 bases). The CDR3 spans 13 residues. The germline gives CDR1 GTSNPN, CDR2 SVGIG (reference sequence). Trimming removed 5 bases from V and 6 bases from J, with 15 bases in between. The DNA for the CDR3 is TGTGCCTGGGGGAGGGGGGTCCCCGATACGCAGTATTTT. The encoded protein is CAWGRGVPDTQYF.

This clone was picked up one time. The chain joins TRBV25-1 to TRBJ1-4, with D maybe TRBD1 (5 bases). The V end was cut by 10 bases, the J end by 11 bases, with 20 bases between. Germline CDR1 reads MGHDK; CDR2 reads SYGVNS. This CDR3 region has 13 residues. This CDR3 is CATREGSNRKLFF. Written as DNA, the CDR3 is TGTGCCACCAGAGAGGGGTCGAACCGGAAACTGTTTTTT.

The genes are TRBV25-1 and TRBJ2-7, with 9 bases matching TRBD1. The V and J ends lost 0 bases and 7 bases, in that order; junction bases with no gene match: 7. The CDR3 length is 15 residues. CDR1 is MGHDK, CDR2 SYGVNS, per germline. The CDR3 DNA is TGTGCCAGCAGTGAATATACAGGGGGCGGGGGTGAGCAGTACTTC. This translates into CASSEYTGGGGEQYF.

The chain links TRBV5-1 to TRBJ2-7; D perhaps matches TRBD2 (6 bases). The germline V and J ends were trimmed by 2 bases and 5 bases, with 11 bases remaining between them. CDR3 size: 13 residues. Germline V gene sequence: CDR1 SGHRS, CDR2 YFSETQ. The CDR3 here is CASSFGGGDEQYF. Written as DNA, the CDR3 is TGCGCCAGCAGCTTTGGGGGAGGCGACGAGCAGTACTTC.

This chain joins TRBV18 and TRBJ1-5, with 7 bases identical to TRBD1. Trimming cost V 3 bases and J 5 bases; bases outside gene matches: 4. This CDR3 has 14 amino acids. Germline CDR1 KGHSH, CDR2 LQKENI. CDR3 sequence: CASSPGQLYQPQHF. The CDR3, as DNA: TGTGCCAGCTCACCGGGACAGCTTTATCAGCCCCAGCATTTT.

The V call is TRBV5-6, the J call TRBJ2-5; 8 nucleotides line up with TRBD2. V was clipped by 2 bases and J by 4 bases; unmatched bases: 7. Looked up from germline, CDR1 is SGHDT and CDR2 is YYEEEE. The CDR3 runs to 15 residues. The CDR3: CASSFLDGGGETQYF. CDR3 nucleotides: TGTGCCAGCAGCTTTTTGGACGGGGGGGGAGAGACCCAGTACTTC.

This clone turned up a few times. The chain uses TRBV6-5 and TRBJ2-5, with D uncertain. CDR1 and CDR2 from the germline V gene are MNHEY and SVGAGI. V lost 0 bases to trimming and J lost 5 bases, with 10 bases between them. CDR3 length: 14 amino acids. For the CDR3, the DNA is TGTGCCAGCAGTTACTCGAAGGGCCGGGAGACCCAGTACTTC. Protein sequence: CASSYSKGRETQYF.

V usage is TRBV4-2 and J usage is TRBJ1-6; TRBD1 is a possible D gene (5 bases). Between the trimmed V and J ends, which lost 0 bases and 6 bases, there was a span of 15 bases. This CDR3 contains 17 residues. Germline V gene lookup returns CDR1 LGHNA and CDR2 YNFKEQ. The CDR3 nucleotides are TGTGCCAGCAGCCAAGAGCTCAGGGTGGGTCCTAATTCACCCCTCCACTTT. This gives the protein CASSQELRVGPNSPLHF.

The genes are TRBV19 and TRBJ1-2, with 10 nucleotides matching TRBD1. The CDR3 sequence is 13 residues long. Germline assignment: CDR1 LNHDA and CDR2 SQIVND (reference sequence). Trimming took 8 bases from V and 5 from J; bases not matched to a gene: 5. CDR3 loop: CASGPGQGYGYTF. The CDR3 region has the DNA TGTGCCAGTGGTCCGGGACAGGGGTATGGCTACACCTTC.

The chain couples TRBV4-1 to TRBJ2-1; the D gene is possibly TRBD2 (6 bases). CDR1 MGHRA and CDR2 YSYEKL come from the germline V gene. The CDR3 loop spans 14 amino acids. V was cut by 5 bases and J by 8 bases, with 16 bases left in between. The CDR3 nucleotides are TGCGCCAGCAGCGCGGGATCAGGGATCGATGAGCAGTTCTTC. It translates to CASSAGSGIDEQFF.